Listed below are T cell receptor beta chains from one sample, sequenced in a study of T-cell memory formation after mild COVID-19. TCRdb passed the 5' RACE reads through MiXCR, listing each CDR3 protein once. The table records roughly 600,000 distinct CDR3 sequences, roughly 17% of them present only once. The sample was PBMCs or a T cell subset sorted from them (not recorded which). These receptors were taken from an adult woman who had mild COVID-19 (a few samples of this study predate the infection). Cell type and time point are not known. The CDR3 runs from the conserved cysteine through the conserved F or W. Each record gives: J gene, clone size, V gene, D gene, CDR3 DNA, CDR3 protein. A D gene is named only where the DNA matches it firmly. Only part of the rows carry a size: once, few, many, or a class if the clone is expanded.

j_call: TRBJ2-4
clone_size: few
v_call: TRBV24-1
d_call: TRBD1
cdr3_nt: TGTGCCACCAGTGACCCTGACAGGGCGGACATTCAGTACTTC
cdr3_aa: CATSDPDRADIQYF

j_call: TRBJ2-7
clone_size: many
v_call: TRBV12-3/TRBV12-4
d_call: .
cdr3_nt: TGTGCCAGCAGGCTATTACAGGGTGGCGAGCAGTACTTC
cdr3_aa: CASRLLQGGEQYF

j_call: TRBJ1-1
clone_size: .
v_call: TRBV6-5
d_call: TRBD1
cdr3_nt: TGTGCCAGCAGGTGGGACAGAAAAAACGTGAACACTGAAGCTTTCTTT
cdr3_aa: CASRWDRKNVNTEAFF

j_call: TRBJ2-3
clone_size: .
v_call: TRBV18
d_call: .
cdr3_nt: TGTGCCAGCTCACCGCGGACCACTGGGGCAGGAGATACGCAGTATTTT
cdr3_aa: CASSPRTTGAGDTQYF

j_call: TRBJ2-2
clone_size: many
v_call: TRBV5-1
d_call: .
cdr3_nt: TGCGCCAGCAGTTATTACGAGCCCGGGGAGCTGTTTTTT
cdr3_aa: CASSYYEPGELFF

j_call: TRBJ2-5
clone_size: few
v_call: TRBV7-2
d_call: .
cdr3_nt: TGTGCCAGCAGCTTAGGACCGGGGACCCAGTACTTC
cdr3_aa: CASSLGPGTQYF

j_call: TRBJ2-1
clone_size: .
v_call: TRBV20-1
d_call: .
cdr3_nt: TGCAGTGCTAGAGATCTAGGGGGGATTAATGAGCAGTTCTTC
cdr3_aa: CSARDLGGINEQFF

j_call: TRBJ2-1
clone_size: many
v_call: TRBV5-1
d_call: .
cdr3_nt: TGCGCCAGCAGCTTGACGAATGAGCAGTTCTTC
cdr3_aa: CASSLTNEQFF

j_call: TRBJ2-2
clone_size: few
v_call: TRBV5-1
d_call: .
cdr3_nt: TGCGCCAGCAGCGTGGACTCTTTCACCGGGGAGCTGTTTTTT
cdr3_aa: CASSVDSFTGELFF

j_call: TRBJ2-3
clone_size: .
v_call: TRBV20-1
d_call: TRBD1
cdr3_nt: TGCAGTGCTAGACAACCGGGACAGGGGAAGGAGACGCAGTATTTT
cdr3_aa: CSARQPGQGKETQYF

j_call: TRBJ2-5
clone_size: .
v_call: TRBV7-9
d_call: TRBD2
cdr3_nt: TGTGCCAGCAGCATAGCGGGGAGGGAGACCCAGTACTTC
cdr3_aa: CASSIAGRETQYF

j_call: TRBJ2-5
clone_size: few
v_call: TRBV7-6
d_call: .
cdr3_nt: TGTGCCAGCAGCTTCCCGGGACCCACCAGAATCCAAGAGACCCAGTACTTC
cdr3_aa: CASSFPGPTRIQETQYF

j_call: TRBJ2-2
clone_size: few
v_call: TRBV12-3/TRBV12-4
d_call: .
cdr3_nt: TGTGCCAGCAGGGTACAGGAGGGCCTTGGTACCGGGGAGCTGTTTTTT
cdr3_aa: CASRVQEGLGTGELFF

j_call: TRBJ1-1
clone_size: .
v_call: TRBV4-1
d_call: TRBD1
cdr3_nt: TGCGCCAGCAGCCAAGCTACAGGGGGCGTGAACACTGAAGCTTTCTTT
cdr3_aa: CASSQATGGVNTEAFF

j_call: TRBJ2-5
clone_size: .
v_call: TRBV19
d_call: .
cdr3_nt: TGTGCCAGTAGTATAACGGTCGTTGATACCCAGTACTTC
cdr3_aa: CASSITVVDTQYF

j_call: TRBJ2-7
clone_size: few
v_call: TRBV18
d_call: .
cdr3_nt: TGTGCCAGCTCACCACCTACTAACAGCCCCTACGAGCAGTACTTC
cdr3_aa: CASSPPTNSPYEQYF